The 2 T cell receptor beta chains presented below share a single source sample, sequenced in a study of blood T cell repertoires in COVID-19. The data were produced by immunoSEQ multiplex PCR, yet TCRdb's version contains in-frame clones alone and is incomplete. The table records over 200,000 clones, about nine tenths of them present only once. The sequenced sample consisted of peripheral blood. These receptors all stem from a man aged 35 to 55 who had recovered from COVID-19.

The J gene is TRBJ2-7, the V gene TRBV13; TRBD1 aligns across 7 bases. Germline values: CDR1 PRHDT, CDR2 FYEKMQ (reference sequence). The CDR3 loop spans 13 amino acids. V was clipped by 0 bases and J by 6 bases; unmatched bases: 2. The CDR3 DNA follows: TGTGCCAGCAGCTTAGGTACAGGGGCCGAGCAGTACTTC. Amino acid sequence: CASSLGTGAEQYF.

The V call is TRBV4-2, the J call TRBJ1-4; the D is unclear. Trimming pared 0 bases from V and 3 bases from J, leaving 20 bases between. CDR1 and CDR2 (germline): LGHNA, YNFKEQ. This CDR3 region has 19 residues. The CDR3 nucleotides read TGTGCCAGCAGCCAAGAGGCCCATCGGATATTCGCGGCTAATGAAAAACTGTTTTTT. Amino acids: CASSQEAHRIFAANEKLFF.